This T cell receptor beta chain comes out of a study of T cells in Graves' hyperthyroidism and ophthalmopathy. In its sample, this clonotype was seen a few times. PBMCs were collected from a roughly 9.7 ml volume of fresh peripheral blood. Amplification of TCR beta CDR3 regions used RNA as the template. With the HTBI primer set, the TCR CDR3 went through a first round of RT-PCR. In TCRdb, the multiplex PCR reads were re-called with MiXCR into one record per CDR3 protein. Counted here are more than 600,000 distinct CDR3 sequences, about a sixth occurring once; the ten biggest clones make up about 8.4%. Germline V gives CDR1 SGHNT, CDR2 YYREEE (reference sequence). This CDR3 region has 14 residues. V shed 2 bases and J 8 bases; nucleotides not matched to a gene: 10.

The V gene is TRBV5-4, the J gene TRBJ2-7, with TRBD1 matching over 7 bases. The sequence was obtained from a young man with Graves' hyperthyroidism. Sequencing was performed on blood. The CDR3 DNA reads TGTGCCAGCAGCTTAGGACACGACAGGGACCAGCAGTACTTC. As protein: CASSLGHDRDQQYF.